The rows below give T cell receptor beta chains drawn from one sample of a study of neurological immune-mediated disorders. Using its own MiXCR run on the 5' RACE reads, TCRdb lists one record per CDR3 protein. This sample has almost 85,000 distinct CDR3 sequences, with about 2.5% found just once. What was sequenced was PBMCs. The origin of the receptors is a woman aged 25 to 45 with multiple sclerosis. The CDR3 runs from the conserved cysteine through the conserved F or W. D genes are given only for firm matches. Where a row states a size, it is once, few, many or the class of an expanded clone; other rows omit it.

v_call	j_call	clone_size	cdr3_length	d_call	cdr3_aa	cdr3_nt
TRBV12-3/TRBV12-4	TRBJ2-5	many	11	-	CASSPTETQYF	TGTGCCAGCAGCCCAACGGAGACCCAGTACTTC
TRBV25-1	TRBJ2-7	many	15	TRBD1	CASQGTGYNSYEQYF	TGTGCCAGTCAAGGGACAGGGTATAACTCCTACGAGCAGTACTTC
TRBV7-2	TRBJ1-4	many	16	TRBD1	CASSLRWTGRYEKLFF	TGTGCCAGCAGCCTCAGATGGACAGGGCGGTACGAAAAACTGTTTTTT
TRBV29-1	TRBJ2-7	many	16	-	CSVEDRGGTGLYEQYF	TGCAGCGTTGAAGATCGCGGCGGGACCGGGCTCTACGAGCAGTACTTC
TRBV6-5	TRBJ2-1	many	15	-	CASISGAGGYNEQFF	TGTGCCAGCATTTCAGGGGCCGGAGGCTACAATGAGCAGTTCTTC
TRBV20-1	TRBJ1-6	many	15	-	CSARDGRGQNSPLHF	TGCAGTGCTAGAGATGGCCGGGGGCAAAATTCACCCCTCCACTTT
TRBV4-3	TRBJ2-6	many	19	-	CASSQEFNRPFSGANVLTF	TGCGCCAGCAGCCAAGAATTTAACAGGCCTTTCTCTGGGGCCAACGTCCTGACTTTC
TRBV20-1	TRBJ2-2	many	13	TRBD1	CSAGTGNTGELFF	TGCAGTGCAGGGACAGGGAACACCGGGGAGCTGTTTTTT
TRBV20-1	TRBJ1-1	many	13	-	CSAVSGRSTEAFF	TGCAGTGCTGTTTCAGGGAGGTCAACTGAAGCTTTCTTT
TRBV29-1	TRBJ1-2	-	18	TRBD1	CSASTLRQGVRGDYGYTF	TGCAGCGCCTCGACATTGCGACAGGGAGTCAGGGGGGACTATGGCTACACCTTC
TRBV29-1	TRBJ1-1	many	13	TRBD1	CSVARGVNTEAFF	TGCAGCGTTGCCAGGGGGGTGAACACTGAAGCTTTCTTT
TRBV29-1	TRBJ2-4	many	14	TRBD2	CSVEVRGVKNIQYF	TGCAGCGTTGAAGTCCGGGGGGTCAAAAACATTCAGTACTTC
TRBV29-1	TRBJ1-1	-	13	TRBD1	CSVAGGLNTEAFF	TGCAGCGTCGCAGGGGGCCTGAACACTGAAGCTTTCTTT
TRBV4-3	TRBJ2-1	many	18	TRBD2	CASSQEGLAGGSYNEQFF	TGCGCCAGCAGCCAAGAGGGACTAGCGGGAGGATCCTACAATGAGCAGTTCTTC
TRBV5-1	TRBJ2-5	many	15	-	CASSLGRTYQETQYF	TGCGCCAGCAGCTTGGGGCGGACGTACCAAGAGACCCAGTACTTC
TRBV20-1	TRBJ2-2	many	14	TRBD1	CSATGTGDSGELFF	TGCAGTGCTACCGGGACAGGGGATTCCGGGGAGCTGTTTTTT
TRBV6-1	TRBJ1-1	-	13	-	CASRPLMNTEAFF	TGTGCCAGCAGACCCCTCATGAACACTGAAGCTTTCTTT
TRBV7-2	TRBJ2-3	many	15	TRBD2	CASSFGLAGTDTQYF	TGTGCCAGCAGCTTTGGACTAGCGGGAACAGATACGCAGTATTTT
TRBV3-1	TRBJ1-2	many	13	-	CASSPLAGDGYTF	TGTGCCAGCAGCCCCTTAGCAGGGGATGGCTACACCTTC
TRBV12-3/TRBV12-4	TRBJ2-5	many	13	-	CASSSRLQETQYF	TGTGCCAGCAGTTCGAGGCTGCAAGAGACCCAGTACTTC
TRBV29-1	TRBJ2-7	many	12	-	CSVAVPSYEQYF	TGCAGCGTTGCCGTCCCATCCTACGAGCAGTACTTC
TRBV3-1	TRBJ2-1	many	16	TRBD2	CASSQTSGSSYNEQFF	TGTGCCAGCAGCCAAACTAGCGGGAGTTCCTACAATGAGCAGTTCTTC
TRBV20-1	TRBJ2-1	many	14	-	CSASPDRNYNEQFF	TGCAGTGCTAGCCCCGACAGAAACTACAATGAGCAGTTCTTC
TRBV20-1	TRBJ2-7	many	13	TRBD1	CSAPGQAFYEQYF	TGCAGTGCCCCCGGACAGGCCTTCTACGAGCAGTACTTC
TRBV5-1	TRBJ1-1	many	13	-	CASSTQGQAEAFF	TGCGCCAGCAGCACACAGGGTCAAGCTGAAGCTTTCTTT
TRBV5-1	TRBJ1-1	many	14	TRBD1	CASSYTGEGTEAFF	TGCGCCAGCAGCTATACAGGGGAAGGCACTGAAGCTTTCTTT
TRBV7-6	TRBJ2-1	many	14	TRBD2	CASGLAGGHNEQFF	TGTGCCAGCGGACTTGCGGGAGGGCACAATGAGCAGTTCTTC
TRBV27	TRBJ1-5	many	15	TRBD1	CASSWGTGGGQPQHF	TGTGCCAGCAGTTGGGGGACAGGGGGTGGTCAGCCCCAGCATTTT
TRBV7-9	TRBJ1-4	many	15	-	CASSLEPATNEKLFF	TGTGCCAGCAGCTTAGAACCTGCAACTAATGAAAAACTGTTTTTT
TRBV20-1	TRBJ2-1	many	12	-	CSAPRTYNEQFF	TGCAGTGCACCGCGTACCTACAATGAGCAGTTCTTC
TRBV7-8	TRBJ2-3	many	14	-	CASSLGAPLDTQYF	TGTGCCAGCAGCTTAGGGGCCCCTTTAGACACGCAGTATTTT
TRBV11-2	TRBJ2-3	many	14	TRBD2	CASRVTSGTDTQYF	TGTGCCAGCAGGGTGACTAGCGGCACAGATACGCAGTATTTT
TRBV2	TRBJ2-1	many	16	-	CASSPMAASFDNEQFF	TGTGCCAGCAGCCCCATGGCTGCTAGTTTCGACAATGAGCAGTTCTTC
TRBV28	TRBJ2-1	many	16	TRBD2	CASSLLAGGPGNEQFF	TGTGCCAGCAGTTTACTAGCGGGAGGGCCAGGGAATGAGCAGTTCTTC
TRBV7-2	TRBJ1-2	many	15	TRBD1	CASSLEGTGRGGYTF	TGTGCCAGCAGCTTAGAGGGGACAGGTCGAGGAGGCTACACCTTC
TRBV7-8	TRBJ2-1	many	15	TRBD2	CASSLAWTSGGEQFF	TGTGCCAGCAGCTTAGCGTGGACTAGCGGAGGTGAGCAGTTCTTC
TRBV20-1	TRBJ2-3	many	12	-	CSAYHDTDTQYF	TGCAGTGCTTACCACGACACAGATACGCAGTATTTT
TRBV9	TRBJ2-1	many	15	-	CASSPGTSSYNEQFF	TGTGCCAGCAGTCCCGGGACGAGCTCCTACAATGAGCAGTTCTTC
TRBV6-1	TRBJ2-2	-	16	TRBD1	CASSPPRGSNTGELFF	TGTGCCAGCAGTCCCCCCAGGGGGTCGAACACCGGGGAGCTGTTTTTT
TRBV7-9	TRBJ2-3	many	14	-	CASSFELVGDTQYF	TGTGCCAGCAGCTTCGAACTAGTGGGGGATACGCAGTATTTT
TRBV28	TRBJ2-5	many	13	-	CASKGGLQETQYF	TGTGCCAGCAAAGGGGGACTGCAAGAGACCCAGTACTTC
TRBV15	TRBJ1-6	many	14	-	CATSGGFYNSPLHF	TGTGCCACCAGCGGGGGTTTCTATAATTCACCCCTCCACTTT
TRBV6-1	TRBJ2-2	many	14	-	CASKEGRFTGELFF	TGTGCCAGCAAGGAGGGTAGATTCACCGGGGAGCTGTTTTTT
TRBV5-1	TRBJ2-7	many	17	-	CASSLASAGYGYYEQYF	TGCGCCAGCAGCTTGGCGTCGGCGGGATACGGTTACTACGAGCAGTACTTC
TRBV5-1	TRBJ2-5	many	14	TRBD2	CASSLTSGSETQYF	TGCGCCAGCAGCTTGACTAGCGGGAGCGAGACCCAGTACTTC
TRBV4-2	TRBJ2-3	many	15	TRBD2	CASSQASGITDTQYF	TGTGCCAGCAGCCAAGCTAGCGGTATCACAGATACGCAGTATTTT
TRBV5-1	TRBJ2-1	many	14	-	CASSTGASYNEQFF	TGCGCCAGCAGCACGGGGGCCTCGTACAATGAGCAGTTCTTC
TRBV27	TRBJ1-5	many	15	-	CASSPHSGGNQPQHF	TGTGCCAGCAGTCCCCATTCCGGGGGCAATCAGCCCCAGCATTTT
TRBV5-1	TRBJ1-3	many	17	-	CASSLAGTVSSGNTIYF	TGCGCCAGCAGCTTGGCAGGGACCGTGAGCTCTGGAAACACCATATATTTT
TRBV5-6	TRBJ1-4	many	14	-	CASSLSGWDEKLFF	TGTGCCAGCAGCTTGTCCGGGTGGGATGAAAAACTGTTTTTT
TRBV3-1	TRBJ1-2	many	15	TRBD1	CASSLFRTGSYGYTF	TGTGCCAGCAGCCTATTCAGGACAGGGAGCTATGGCTACACCTTC
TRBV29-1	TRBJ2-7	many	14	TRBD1	CSVAHRDRFYEQYF	TGCAGCGTTGCCCACAGGGACAGATTCTACGAGCAGTACTTC
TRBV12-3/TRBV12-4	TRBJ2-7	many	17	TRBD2	CASRMTSGSPGSYEQYF	TGTGCCAGCAGGATGACTAGCGGGAGTCCAGGCTCCTACGAGCAGTACTTC
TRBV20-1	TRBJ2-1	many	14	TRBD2	CSARDREGGNEQFF	TGCAGTGCTAGAGACCGGGAGGGGGGCAATGAGCAGTTCTTC
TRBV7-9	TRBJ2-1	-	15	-	CASTIGNRVYNEQFF	TGTGCCAGCACAATCGGGAACAGGGTATACAATGAGCAGTTCTTC
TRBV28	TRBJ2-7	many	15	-	CASSLRSASSYEQYF	TGTGCCAGCAGTTTAAGGTCAGCGAGCTCCTACGAGCAGTACTTC
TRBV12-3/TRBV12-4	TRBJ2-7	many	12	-	CASRSVGDEQYF	TGTGCCAGCAGATCGGTCGGCGACGAGCAGTACTTC
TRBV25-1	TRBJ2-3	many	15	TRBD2	CASGGASGITDTQYF	TGTGCCAGCGGAGGGGCTAGCGGGATTACAGATACGCAGTATTTT
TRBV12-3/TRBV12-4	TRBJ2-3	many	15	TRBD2	CASSLGSGIADTQYF	TGTGCCAGCAGCCTGGGAAGCGGGATTGCAGATACGCAGTATTTT
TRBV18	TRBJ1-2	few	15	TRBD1	CASSPQMTGVDGYTF	TGTGCCAGCTCACCACAAATGACAGGGGTGGATGGCTACACCTTC